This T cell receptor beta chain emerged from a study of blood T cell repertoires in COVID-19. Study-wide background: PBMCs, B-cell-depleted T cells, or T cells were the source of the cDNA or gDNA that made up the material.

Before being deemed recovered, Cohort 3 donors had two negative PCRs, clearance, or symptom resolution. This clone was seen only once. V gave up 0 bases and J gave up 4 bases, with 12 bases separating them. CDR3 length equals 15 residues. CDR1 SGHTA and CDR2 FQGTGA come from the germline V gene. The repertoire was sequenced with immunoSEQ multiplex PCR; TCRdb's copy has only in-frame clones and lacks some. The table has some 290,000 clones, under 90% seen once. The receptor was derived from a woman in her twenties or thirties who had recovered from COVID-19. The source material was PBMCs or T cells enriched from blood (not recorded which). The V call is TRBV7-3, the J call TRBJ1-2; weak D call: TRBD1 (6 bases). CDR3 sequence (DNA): TGTGCCAGCAGCTTAACTCCTGGGGGCGCCTATGGCTACACCTTC. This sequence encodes CASSLTPGGAYGYTF.